This entry lists 4 T cell receptor beta chains sequenced from one sample in a study of T cell repertoires in cytomegalovirus infection. A single record per CDR3 protein comes from TCRdb applying MiXCR to the reads. The table lists approximately 730,000 distinct CDR3 sequences, about 27% of them singletons. These receptors have no known antigen. The sample consisted of cultured CD8+ T cells from PBMCs, taken from culture after CMV antigen stimulation. Source of these receptors: a human donor in good health (CMV status not recorded). Some clones in this sample may be carry-over from other donors' samples.

The gene calls are TRBV7-2 and TRBJ1-6, with D unresolved. This CDR3 region has 14 residues. V gave up 2 bases and J gave up 7 bases, with 9 bases separating them. Germline CDR1 and CDR2: SGHTA and FQGNSA. CDR3 nucleotides: TGTGCCAGCAGCTTAAACAGATACAATTCACCCCTCCACTTT. This codes for CASSLNRYNSPLHF.

This clonotype was detected a few times. The V call is TRBV6-1, the J call TRBJ2-1, with D possibly TRBD1 on 6 matching bases. The CDR3 sequence is 15 residues long. The V end lost 8 bases, the J end lost 12 bases, and 26 bases lay between the germline ends. The germline V gene has CDR1 MNHNS and CDR2 SASEGT. This CDR3 reads CASPRPDSPPIGQFF. CDR3 coding DNA: TGTGCCAGCCCCCGACCGGACAGCCCCCCTATAGGGCAGTTCTTC.

This clonotype came up many times. The chain employs TRBV12-3 or TRBV12-4 and TRBJ1-5; no definite D call. The CDR3 sequence is 16 residues long. Trimming shortened V by 6 bases and J by 0 bases, and 15 bases separated the two germline ends. CDR3: CASSPGRRYSNQPQHF. In nucleotides, the CDR3 is TGTGCCAGCAGCCCCGGGAGGCGGTATAGCAATCAGCCCCAGCATTTT.

This clonotype was recorded a few times. The V call is TRBV12-3 or TRBV12-4, the J call TRBJ1-2; D is unresolved. Trimming took 3 bases from V and 4 from J, leaving 6 bases between them. The CDR3 totals 12 residues. CDR3 sequence (DNA): TGTGCCAGCAGTTTTAGCCCCTATGGCTACACCTTC. It translates to CASSFSPYGYTF.